Listed below are T cell receptor beta chains from one sample, sequenced in a study of vaccination effects on CD4 cells after COVID-19. These receptors' targets are unknown. Sequenced by immunoSEQ multiplex PCR; TCRdb stores in-frame clones only, minus some. The data contain some 30,000 clones, 70% of them singletons. Material: CD4+ T cells from PBMCs cultured without peptide, obtained before COVID-19 vaccination. The receptors here all came from a human donor who received a COVID-19 vaccine. Each CDR3 is given with its conserved first and last residue. The D gene is left open where the match is weak. Clone size is not always given. Where it is, it says once, few, many or a class for expanded clones.

-,TRBV30,TRBJ2-1,-,TGTGCCTGGAGTGTTCCACACTCCTACAATGAGCAGTTCTTC,CAWSVPHSYNEQFF
TRBD1,TRBV7-9,TRBJ2-7,-,TGTGCCAGCAGCTCAGACCGGGACAGCATCTACGAGCAGTACTTC,CASSSDRDSIYEQYF
-,TRBV11-2,TRBJ1-6,-,TGTGCCAGCAGCGATGTAATAGGGGGGTCCTATAATTCACCCCTCCACTTT,CASSDVIGGSYNSPLHF
-,TRBV12-2,TRBJ1-1,-,TGTGCAAGTCGCCCAAGGACAGGGGTGAAGAACACTGAAGCTTTCTTT,CASRPRTGVKNTEAFF
TRBD1,TRBV7-8,TRBJ1-1,-,TGTGCCAGCACCCCCCCGGGTTTTTTGCCAGGGGGTAGCACTGAAGCTTTCTTT,CASTPPGFLPGGSTEAFF
TRBD1,TRBV9,TRBJ1-2,-,TGTGCCAGCAGCGACCAGGGGGGCCACTTCTATGGCTACACCTTC,CASSDQGGHFYGYTF
-,TRBV7-9,TRBJ2-1,few,TGTGCCAGCAGCTTAGAAACCTCTAGCTCCTACAATGAGCAGTTCTTC,CASSLETSSSYNEQFF
-,TRBV30,TRBJ1-2,-,TGTGCCTGGTTGGGAGGGAACGGCTATGGCTACACCTTC,CAWLGGNGYGYTF
TRBD1,TRBV9,TRBJ2-7,-,TGTGCCAGCAGCCCAATGGGACAGGGGCTCTACGAGCAGTACTTC,CASSPMGQGLYEQYF
TRBD2,TRBV5-5,TRBJ2-5,-,TGTGCCAGCAGCATCGGACTAGCGGGGACCAGGCGGGAGACCCAGTACTTC,CASSIGLAGTRRETQYF
-,TRBV13,TRBJ2-3,once,TGTGCCAGCAGCTCTGAATTCGGGGTCCAGCGAGTAGATACGCAGTATTTT,CASSSEFGVQRVDTQYF
TRBD1,TRBV5-5,TRBJ1-5,once,TGTGCCAGCAGCTGGGGACAGGATAGCAATCAGCCCCAGCATTTT,CASSWGQDSNQPQHF
TRBD1,TRBV19,TRBJ2-2,-,TGTGCCAGCTGTGAGGGGGCGCAGGGCGGGGAGCTGTTTTTT,CASCEGAQGGELFF
-,TRBV24-1,TRBJ2-3,-,TGTGCCACCAGTGATATTAGCACAGATACGCAGTATTTT,CATSDISTDTQYF
-,TRBV5-5,TRBJ1-2,-,TGTGCCAGCAGCTTGTTTAGTACCGGGCAGGGCCCTAACTATGGCTACACCTTC,CASSLFSTGQGPNYGYTF
TRBD2,TRBV19,TRBJ2-3,-,TGTGCCAGTAGTCTCCCGACTAGCGGGGTTAGAGATACGCAGTATTTT,CASSLPTSGVRDTQYF
-,TRBV5-4,TRBJ2-7,-,TGTGCCAGCAGCTCGCAGGACAGACCAACCTACGAGCAGTACTTC,CASSSQDRPTYEQYF
TRBD1,TRBV9,TRBJ2-7,-,TGTGCCAGCAGCCCCACCAGGGACAGGGGTTTCTACGAGCAGTACTTC,CASSPTRDRGFYEQYF
TRBD1,TRBV7-6,TRBJ1-6,-,TGTGCCAGCAGCTTTGGGGCCGGGACAGGGGATAATTCACCCCTCCACTTT,CASSFGAGTGDNSPLHF
-,TRBV6-5,TRBJ2-7,-,TGTGCCAGCAGTTTCAAAAACAGCTACGAGCAGTACTTC,CASSFKNSYEQYF
TRBD2,TRBV5-1,TRBJ2-5,-,TGCGCCAGCAGAGAGATCCGGGGGGGAGAGACCCAGTACTTC,CASREIRGGETQYF
TRBD2,TRBV2,TRBJ2-7,-,TGTGCCAGCAGTTATAGCGGGAGCAGGGACGAGCAGTACTTC,CASSYSGSRDEQYF
-,TRBV12-3/TRBV12-4,TRBJ2-7,-,TGTGCCAGCAGTTTCCCAGGGTCTGAGCAGTACTTC,CASSFPGSEQYF
TRBD2,TRBV9,TRBJ2-3,-,TGTGCCAGCAGCACTCCCGGGACTAGCGGGGGCAGAGCAGATACGCAGTATTTT,CASSTPGTSGGRADTQYF
TRBD2,TRBV11-3,TRBJ2-5,-,TGTGCCAGCAGCTTAGCGACTGCGGGGGGCATTACGGAGACCCAGTACTTC,CASSLATAGGITETQYF
-,TRBV5-1,TRBJ2-1,-,TGCGCCAGCAGCTTGGCAACCACGGAGGGGGAGCAGTTCTTC,CASSLATTEGEQFF
TRBD2,TRBV7-9,TRBJ2-5,-,TGTGCCAGCAGCTTAGCTAGCGGGGGGCAAGAGACCCAGTACTTC,CASSLASGGQETQYF
-,TRBV7-9,TRBJ1-2,-,TGTGCCAGCAGCTTGGGAACTAACTATGGCTACACCTTC,CASSLGTNYGYTF
TRBD1,TRBV15,TRBJ1-1,-,TGTGCCACCGGGACAGCGGGCTTAGGTGAAGCTTTCTTT,CATGTAGLGEAFF
-,TRBV4-1,TRBJ1-4,few,TGCGCCAGCAGCCCCTTAGGTTTGGAGCAGGGAGGAAGTAGGGAAAAACTGTTTTTT,CASSPLGLEQGGSREKLFF
TRBD1,TRBV27,TRBJ1-2,-,TGTGCCAGCAGCTGGGGACAGGTCGGTGGCTACACCTTC,CASSWGQVGGYTF
TRBD1,TRBV18,TRBJ1-1,-,TGTGCCAGCTCACCATTAGGTCAGGGGGGAAACACTGAAGCTTTCTTT,CASSPLGQGGNTEAFF
-,TRBV19,TRBJ2-3,-,TGTGCCAGTTCAACATTCTCTAGACGGGGCACAGATACGCAGTATTTT,CASSTFSRRGTDTQYF
-,TRBV6-5,TRBJ2-2,once,TGTGCCAGCAGTTCCCTAACGGGGTCAACCGGGGAGCTGTTTTTT,CASSSLTGSTGELFF
-,TRBV12-3/TRBV12-4,TRBJ2-7,-,TGTGCCAGCAGTCTTATGGCCCCCTACGAGCAGTACTTC,CASSLMAPYEQYF
TRBD2,TRBV27,TRBJ2-7,-,TGTGCCAGCAGCTTACCCATCCTGGCCCCAGCGACTAGCGGGGTCTCCTACGAGCAGTACTTC,CASSLPILAPATSGVSYEQYF
TRBD2,TRBV7-9,TRBJ2-2,once,TGTGCCAGCAGCTCCCGCGGGGGGCCATTCACCCGGGAGCTGTTTTTT,CASSSRGGPFTRELFF
TRBD1,TRBV7-7,TRBJ1-4,-,TGTGCCAGCAGCCCCGTTTCGGGCGTGGGACAGAGGAATGAAAAACTGTTTTTT,CASSPVSGVGQRNEKLFF
TRBD1,TRBV9,TRBJ2-1,once,TGTGCCAGCAGCGTAGAGCGGGACAGGGACGATGAGCAGTTCTTC,CASSVERDRDDEQFF
TRBD1,TRBV5-1,TRBJ2-1,-,TGCGCCAGCAGCCGAGACAGGGCGTCCTACAATGAGCAGTTCTTC,CASSRDRASYNEQFF
-,TRBV20-1,TRBJ1-5,-,TGCAGTGCTAGTGCGGGGGAGGGTCAGCCCCAGCATTTT,CSASAGEGQPQHF
TRBD1,TRBV18,TRBJ1-6,-,TGTGCCAGCTCTGAGGACAGGGGTAGATCACCCCTCCACTTT,CASSEDRGRSPLHF